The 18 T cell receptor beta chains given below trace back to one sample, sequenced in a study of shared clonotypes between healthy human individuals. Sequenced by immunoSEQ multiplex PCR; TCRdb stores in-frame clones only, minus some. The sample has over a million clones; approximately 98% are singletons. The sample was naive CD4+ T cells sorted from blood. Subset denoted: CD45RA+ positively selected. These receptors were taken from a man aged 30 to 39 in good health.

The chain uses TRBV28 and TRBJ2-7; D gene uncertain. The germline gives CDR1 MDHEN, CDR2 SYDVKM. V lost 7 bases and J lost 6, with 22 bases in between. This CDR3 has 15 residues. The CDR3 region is CASIPFGFSVAEQYF. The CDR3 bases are TGTGCCAGCATCCCCTTCGGGTTCTCAGTGGCCGAGCAGTACTTC.

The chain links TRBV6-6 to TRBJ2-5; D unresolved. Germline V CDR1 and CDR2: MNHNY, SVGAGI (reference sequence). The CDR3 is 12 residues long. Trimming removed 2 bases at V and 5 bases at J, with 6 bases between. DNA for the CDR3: TGTGCCAGCAGTTACCTCGCTGAGACCCAGTACTTC. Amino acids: CASSYLAETQYF.

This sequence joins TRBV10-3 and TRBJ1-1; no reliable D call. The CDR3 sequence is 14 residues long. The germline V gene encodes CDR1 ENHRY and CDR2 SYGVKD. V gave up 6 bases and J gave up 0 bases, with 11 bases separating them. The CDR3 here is CAISPRTVNTEAFF. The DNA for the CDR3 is TGTGCCATCAGCCCCCGGACTGTGAACACTGAAGCTTTCTTT.

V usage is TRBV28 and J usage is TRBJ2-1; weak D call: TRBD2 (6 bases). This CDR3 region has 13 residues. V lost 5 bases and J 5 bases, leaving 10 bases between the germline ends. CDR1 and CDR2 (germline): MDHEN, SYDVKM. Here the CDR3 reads CASSVGGDNEQFF. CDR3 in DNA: TGTGCCAGCAGTGTAGGCGGGGACAATGAGCAGTTCTTC. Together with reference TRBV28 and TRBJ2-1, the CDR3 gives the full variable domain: DVKVTQSSRYLVKRTGEKVFLECVQDMDHENMFWYRQDPGLGLRLIYFSYDVKMKEKGDIPEGYSVSREKKERFSLILESASTNQTSMYLCASSVGGDNEQFFGPGTRLTVL.

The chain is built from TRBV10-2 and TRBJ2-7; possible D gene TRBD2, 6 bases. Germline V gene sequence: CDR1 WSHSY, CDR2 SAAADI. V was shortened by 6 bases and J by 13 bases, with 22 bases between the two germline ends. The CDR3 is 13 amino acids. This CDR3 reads CASSYLREQGVYF. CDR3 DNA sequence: TGCGCCAGCAGCTACCTCCGGGAGCAGGGAGTCTACTTC.

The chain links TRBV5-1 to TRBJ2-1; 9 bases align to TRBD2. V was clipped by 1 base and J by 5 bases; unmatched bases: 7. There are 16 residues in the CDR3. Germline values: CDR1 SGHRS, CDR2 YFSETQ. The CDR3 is CASSLSPTSGNNEQFF. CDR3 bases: TGCGCCAGCAGCTTGTCCCCGACTAGCGGAAACAATGAGCAGTTCTTC.

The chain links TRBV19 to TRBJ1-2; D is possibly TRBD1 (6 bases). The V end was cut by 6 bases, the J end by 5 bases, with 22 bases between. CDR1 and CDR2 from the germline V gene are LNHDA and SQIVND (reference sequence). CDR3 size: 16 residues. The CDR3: CASSQYRDTKSYGYTF. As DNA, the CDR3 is TGTGCCAGTAGCCAATACCGGGACACAAAGAGTTATGGCTACACCTTC. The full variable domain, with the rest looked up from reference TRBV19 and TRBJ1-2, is DGGITQSPKYLFRKEGQNVTLSCEQNLNHDAMYWYRQDPGQGLRLIYYSQIVNDFQKGDIAEGYSVSREKKESFPLTVTSAQKNPTAFYLCASSQYRDTKSYGYTFGSGTRLTVV.

The CDR3 spells CASSSALHRGRSTDTQYF. The CDR3 bases are TGTGCCAGCAGCTCAGCCTTGCACAGGGGGCGTAGCACAGATACGCAGTATTTT. The rearrangement links TRBV11-2 to TRBJ2-3; TRBD1 agrees at 9 bases. Germline values: CDR1 SGHAT, CDR2 FQNNGV. The junction had 11 bases not matched to a gene; V was cut back by 4 bases and J by 0 bases. The CDR3 extends over 18 amino acids.

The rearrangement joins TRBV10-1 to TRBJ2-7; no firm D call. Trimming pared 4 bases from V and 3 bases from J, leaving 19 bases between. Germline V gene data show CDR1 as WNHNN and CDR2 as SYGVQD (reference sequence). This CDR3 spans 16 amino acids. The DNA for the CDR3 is TGCGCCAGCAGTGCCATGTCAGGCAGTCTGGGCTACGAGCAGTACTTC. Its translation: CASSAMSGSLGYEQYF.

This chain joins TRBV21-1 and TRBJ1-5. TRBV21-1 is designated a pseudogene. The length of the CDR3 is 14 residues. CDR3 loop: CASSKGSGNQPQHF. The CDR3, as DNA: TGTGCCAGCAGCAAAGGAAGTGGTAATCAGCCCCAGCATTTT.

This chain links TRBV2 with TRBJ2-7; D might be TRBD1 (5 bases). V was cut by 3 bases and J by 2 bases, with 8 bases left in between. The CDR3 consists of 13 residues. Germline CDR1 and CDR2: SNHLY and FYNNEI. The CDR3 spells CASSDSDTYEQYF. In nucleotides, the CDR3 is TGTGCCAGCAGTGATTCGGACACCTACGAGCAGTACTTC.

CDR3 residues: CASSSPTEYEQYF. Here the CDR3 DNA reads TGCGCCAGCAGCTCTCCGACAGAATACGAGCAGTACTTC. The rearrangement links TRBV5-1 to TRBJ2-7, with TRBD1 as a possible D gene (5 bases). Per germline, CDR1 SGHRS and CDR2 YFSETQ. The V gene lost 3 bases and the J gene lost 4 bases, with 11 bases spanning the gap. CDR3 length: 13 residues.

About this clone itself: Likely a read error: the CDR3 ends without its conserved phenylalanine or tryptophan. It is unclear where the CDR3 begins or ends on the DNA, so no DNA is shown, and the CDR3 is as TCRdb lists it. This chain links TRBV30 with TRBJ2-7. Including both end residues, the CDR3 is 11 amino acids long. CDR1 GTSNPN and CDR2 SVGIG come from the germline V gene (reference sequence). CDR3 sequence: CAWSVRGTLVL.

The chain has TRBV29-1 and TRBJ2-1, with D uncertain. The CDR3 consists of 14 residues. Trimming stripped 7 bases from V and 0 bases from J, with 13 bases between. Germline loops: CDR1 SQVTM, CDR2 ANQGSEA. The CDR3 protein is CSGRLDDSYNEQFF. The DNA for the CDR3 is TGCAGCGGGCGACTGGACGACTCCTACAATGAGCAGTTCTTC.

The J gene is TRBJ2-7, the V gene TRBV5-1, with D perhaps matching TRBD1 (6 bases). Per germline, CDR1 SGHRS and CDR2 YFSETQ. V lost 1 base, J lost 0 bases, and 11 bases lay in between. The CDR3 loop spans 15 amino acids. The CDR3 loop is CASSLQGINSYEQYF. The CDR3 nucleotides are TGCGCCAGCAGCTTGCAGGGGATTAACTCCTACGAGCAGTACTTC.

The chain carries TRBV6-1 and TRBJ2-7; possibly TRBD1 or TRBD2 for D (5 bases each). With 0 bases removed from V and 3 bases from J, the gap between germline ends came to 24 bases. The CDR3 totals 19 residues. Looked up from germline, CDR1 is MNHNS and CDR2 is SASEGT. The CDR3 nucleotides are TGTGCCAGCAGTGAAGCCGGGACCTTCGAATGGGAAACTGGCTACGAGCAGTACTTC. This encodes CASSEAGTFEWETGYEQYF.

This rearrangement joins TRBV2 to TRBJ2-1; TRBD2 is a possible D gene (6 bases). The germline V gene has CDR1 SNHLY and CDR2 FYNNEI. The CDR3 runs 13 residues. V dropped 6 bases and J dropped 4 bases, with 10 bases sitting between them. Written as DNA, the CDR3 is TGTGCCAGCAGGGCGGGGTTATACAATGAGCAGTTCTTC. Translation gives CASRAGLYNEQFF.

CDR3 coding DNA: TGTGCCAGTAGTATCCGGAAGCTCCCTACAGATACGCAGTATTTT. Residues: CASSIRKLPTDTQYF. The chain is built from TRBV19 and TRBJ2-3; no reliable D call. This CDR3 has 15 amino acids. The V end lost 3 bases, the J end lost 3 bases, and 13 bases lay between the germline ends. From germline, CDR1 is LNHDA and CDR2 SQIVND (reference sequence).